This paragraph reports one T cell receptor (beta chain). Its antigen is as yet unknown. These data originate in a study of cytomegalovirus exposure and HLA in healthy donors. Study-wide findings and caveats: Reportedly, diagnosis of cytomegalovirus status by the classifier showed high specificity and sensitivity. The authors reported that TCR beta sequences could predict HLA-A and HLA-B alleles. These predictions were accurate for most subjects in the first cohort. Among immune exposure information, only CMV serostatus was available.

Each donor was nominally healthy when sampled (though unrecorded immune exposures were likely). With 60 Vbeta and 13 Jbeta primers, the PCR was carried out. TCRdb keeps only in-frame clones here, not all; method: immunoSEQ multiplex PCR. The sample has about 35,000 clones, and its top ten clones hold more than 3.5%. V lost 4 bases, J lost 7 bases, and 8 bases stayed unmatched. CDR1 and CDR2 from the germline V gene are SGHDT and YYEEEE. The CDR3 consists of 15 residues. V is TRBV5-6 and J is TRBJ1-1; 12 bases line up with TRBD1. The clonotype originates from a middle-aged woman in good health and CMV-seropositive. The specimen sequenced was PBMCs. The CDR3 sequence is CASSLSGTGGLEAFF. DNA of the CDR3: TGTGCCAGCAGCCTGAGCGGGACAGGGGGCCTTGAAGCTTTCTTT.